This T cell receptor (beta chain) emerged from a study of cytomegalovirus exposure and HLA in healthy donors. Germline assignment: CDR1 SGDLS and CDR2 YYNGEE. The CDR3 spans 13 residues. V lost 1 base, J lost 11 bases, and 15 bases lay in between. As for the donors, each was a healthy bone marrow donor. It was with 60 Vbeta and 13 Jbeta primers that the PCR ran. Profiling relied on immunoSEQ multiplex PCR, and the TCRdb table lists in-frame clones only, not all of them. The sample records approximately 170,000 clones, roughly four fifths being singletons. Study results and caveats: One variant, a missense change in DCLRE1C, was linked in a later analysis to TCR beta V- and J-gene trimming. Within an earlier analysis, most TCR beta V segments proved productive either about 87% or about 30% of the time. Rare TCR sequences predominated, though certain public TCRs were found in many donors.

In regard to this clone: Its antigen is not known.

The specimen was PBMCs. This chain joins TRBV9 and TRBJ1-1; no definite D call. This sequence was found in a female donor in good health and CMV-seronegative. Written as DNA, the CDR3 is TGTGCCAGCAGCGTATTTACCGGAGGATTGGCTTTCTTT. It specifies CASSVFTGGLAFF.